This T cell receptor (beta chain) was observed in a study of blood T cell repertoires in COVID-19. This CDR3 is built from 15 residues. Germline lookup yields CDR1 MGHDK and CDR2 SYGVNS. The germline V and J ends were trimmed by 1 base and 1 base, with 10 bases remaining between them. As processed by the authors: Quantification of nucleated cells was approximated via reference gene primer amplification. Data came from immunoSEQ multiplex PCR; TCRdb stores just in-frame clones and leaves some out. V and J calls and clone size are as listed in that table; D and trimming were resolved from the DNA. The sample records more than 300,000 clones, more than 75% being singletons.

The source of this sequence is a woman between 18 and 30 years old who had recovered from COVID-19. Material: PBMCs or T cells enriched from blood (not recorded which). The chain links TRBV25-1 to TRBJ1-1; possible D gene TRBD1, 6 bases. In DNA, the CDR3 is TGTGCCAGCAGTGAATCGGGCAGGGGGAACACTGAAGCTTTCTTT. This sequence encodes CASSESGRGNTEAFF.